This T cell receptor beta chain originates from a study of glioma-infiltrating T cells. Study observations and caveats: Tissue-blood divergence was below expectation in non-neoplastic patients, above in gliomas.

Note on this clonotype: What it recognizes is unknown.

CDR1 and CDR2 from the germline V gene are SGHAT and FQNNGV. The V gene lost 1 base and the J gene lost 5 bases, with 12 bases spanning the gap. The CDR3 sequence is 15 residues long. The iRepertoire nested amplicon-rescue multiplex PCR amplified TCR alpha and beta CDR3s from RNA. One-step reverse transcription and amplification started from approximately 100-400 ng of tissue mRNA or PBMC total RNA. MiXCR was run by TCRdb on the multiplex PCR reads, yielding one entry per CDR3 protein. The table shows some 40,000 distinct CDR3 sequences, with about 22% occurring only once. V and J are TRBV11-2 and TRBJ2-1; D remains unclear. This receptor was taken from a human donor with low-grade glioma or glioblastoma, undergoing nonglioma brain surgery, or in good health (not recorded which). The specimen was glioma tissue, nonneoplastic brain tissue, or PBMCs (not recorded which). The CDR3 here is CASSLGIGQNNEQFF. The CDR3 nucleotides are TGTGCCAGCAGCTTAGGGATAGGCCAGAACAATGAGCAGTTCTTC.